Shown below are 6 T cell receptor beta chains from a single sample sequenced in a study of T cell responses to AZD1222 COVID-19 vaccine. Profiled with immunoSEQ multiplex PCR; TCRdb holds only in-frame clones, not every one. The data contain just over 150,000 clones, around 85% of them singletons. The sequenced sample was peripheral blood, obtained after recovery from COVID-19. These receptors originate from an adult who had recovered from COVID-19.

Here the CDR3 reads CASSQSTPGSYEQYF. The DNA of the CDR3 is TGTGCCAGCAGCCAATCTACTCCCGGATCCTACGAGCAGTACTTC. V is TRBV4-2 and J is TRBJ2-7; D unclear. Trimming took off 2 bases at V and 1 base at J, with 12 bases between the two ends. This CDR3 is 15 amino acids long. CDR1 LGHNA and CDR2 YNFKEQ come from the germline V gene.

This clone ranks as medium-sized (0.01 to 0.1%). This same CDR3 is encoded by further DNA sequences in the sample. V usage is TRBV6-2 or TRBV6-3 and J usage is TRBJ1-1; 11 nucleotides match TRBD1. Trimming removed 2 bases from V and 2 bases from J; junction bases left unmatched: 4. Germline CDR1 MNHEY, CDR2 SVGEGT. The CDR3 is 16 amino acids. Here the CDR3 reads CASSYERTGGNTEAFF. Written as DNA, the CDR3 is TGTGCCAGCAGTTACGAGCGGACAGGGGGCAACACTGAAGCTTTCTTT.

The sample holds a few counts of this clone. The chain joins TRBV18 to TRBJ1-2; D is uncertain. This CDR3 spans 14 amino acids. The V end lost 5 bases, the J end lost 1 base, and 11 bases lay between the germline ends. The germline V gene encodes CDR1 KGHSH and CDR2 LQKENI. CDR3 DNA sequence: TGTGCCAGCTCAACCGGTGGAGATAACTATGGCTACACCTTC. Translated: CASSTGGDNYGYTF.

The chain carries TRBV7-9 and TRBJ2-7; 7 bases line up with TRBD1. This CDR3 is built from 15 residues. Germline V gene lookup returns CDR1 SEHNR and CDR2 FQNEAQ (reference sequence). The V gene end was trimmed by 5 bases and the J gene end by 0 bases; junction bases not matched to a gene: 7. The CDR3 loop reads CASSKETGNSYEQYF. The CDR3, as DNA: TGTGCCAGCAGCAAAGAGACAGGGAACTCCTACGAGCAGTACTTC.

This rearrangement joins TRBV9 to TRBJ2-1; 8 bases are shared with TRBD1. The CDR3 has 15 amino acids. Losses at the gene ends were 4 bases for V and 3 bases for J; bases not matched to a gene: 6. Germline V CDR1 and CDR2: SGDLS, YYNGEE. The chain's CDR3 is CASSKEDRVYNEQFF. The DNA of the CDR3 is TGTGCCAGCAGCAAAGAGGACAGGGTCTACAATGAGCAGTTCTTC.

CDR3 in amino acids: CASSFSRDSHFGNTIYF. CDR3 nucleotide sequence: TGTGCCAGCAGTTTTTCCAGGGACAGTCATTTTGGAAACACCATATATTTT. The chain carries TRBV7-6 and TRBJ1-3, with TRBD1 matching 7 bases. This CDR3 contains 17 residues. V dropped 6 bases and J dropped 3; count of bases not matched to a gene: 14. The germline V gene encodes CDR1 SGHVS and CDR2 FNYEAQ.